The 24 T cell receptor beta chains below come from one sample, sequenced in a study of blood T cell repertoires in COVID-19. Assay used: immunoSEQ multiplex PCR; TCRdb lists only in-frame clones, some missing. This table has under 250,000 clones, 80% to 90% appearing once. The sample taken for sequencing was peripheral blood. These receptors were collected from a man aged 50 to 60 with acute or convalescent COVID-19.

The CDR3 bases are TGCGCCAGCAGGCGGACGGGGGCTAATGAAAAACTGTTTTTT. Residues: CASRRTGANEKLFF. The chain has TRBV5-1 and TRBJ1-4; tentative D call: TRBD1 (5 bases). From germline, CDR1 is SGHRS and CDR2 YFSETQ. The CDR3 is 14 amino acids. V lost 5 bases and J lost 3, with 11 bases in between.

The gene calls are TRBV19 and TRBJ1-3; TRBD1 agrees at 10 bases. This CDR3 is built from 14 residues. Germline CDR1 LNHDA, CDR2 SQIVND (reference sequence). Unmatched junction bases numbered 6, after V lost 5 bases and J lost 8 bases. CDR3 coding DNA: TGTGCCAGTAGTCCGGGGACAGGGGCGGACACCATATATTTT. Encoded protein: CASSPGTGADTIYF.

The CDR3 reads CASSPIHTGVRGYTF. The CDR3 nucleotides are TGTGCCAGCAGTCCGATACACACAGGGGTGCGGGGCTACACCTTC. The chain is built from TRBV27 and TRBJ1-2, with 7 bases fitting TRBD1. With V trimmed by 5 bases and J by 8 bases, 14 bases remained unmatched. CDR3 length: 15 amino acids. Germline V gives CDR1 MNHEY, CDR2 SMNVEV (reference sequence).

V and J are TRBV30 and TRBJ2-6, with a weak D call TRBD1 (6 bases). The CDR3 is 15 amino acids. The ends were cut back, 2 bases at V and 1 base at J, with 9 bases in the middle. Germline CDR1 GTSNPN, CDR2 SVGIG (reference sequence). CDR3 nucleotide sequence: TGTGCCTGGAGTACAGGGTCTTCTGGGGCCAACGTCCTGACTTTC. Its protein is CAWSTGSSGANVLTF. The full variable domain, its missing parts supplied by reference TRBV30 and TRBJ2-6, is SQTIHQWPATLVQPVGSPLSLECTVEGTSNPNLYWYRQAAGRGLQLLFYSVGIGQISSEVPQNLSASRPQDRQFILSSKKLLLSDSGFYLCAWSTGSSGANVLTFGAGSRLTVL.

The CDR3 DNA sequence: TGTGCCAGCAGCCCAGAGGCGGGACAGGGGTTTCAGCCCCAGCATTTT. Its translation: CASSPEAGQGFQPQHF. The V gene is TRBV3-1 (or the pseudogene TRBV3-2), the J gene TRBJ1-5; 10 bases fit TRBD1. Trimming took 4 bases from V and 6 from J; bases not matched to a gene: 9. From germline, CDR1 is LGHDT and CDR2 YNNKEL (reference sequence). This CDR3 comprises 16 residues.

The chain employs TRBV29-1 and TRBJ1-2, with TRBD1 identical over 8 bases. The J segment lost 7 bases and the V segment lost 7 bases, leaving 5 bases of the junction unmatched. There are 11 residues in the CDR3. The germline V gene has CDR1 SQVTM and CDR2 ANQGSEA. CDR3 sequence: CSDRGLGGYTF. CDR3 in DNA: TGCAGCGACAGGGGGTTAGGTGGCTACACCTTC.

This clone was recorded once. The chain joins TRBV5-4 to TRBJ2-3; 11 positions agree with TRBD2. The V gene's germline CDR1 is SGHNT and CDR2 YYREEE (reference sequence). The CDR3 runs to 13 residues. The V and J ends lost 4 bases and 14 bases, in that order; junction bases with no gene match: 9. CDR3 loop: CASSTKLAGVPYF. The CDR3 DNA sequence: TGTGCCAGCAGCACGAAACTAGCGGGAGTACCGTATTTT.

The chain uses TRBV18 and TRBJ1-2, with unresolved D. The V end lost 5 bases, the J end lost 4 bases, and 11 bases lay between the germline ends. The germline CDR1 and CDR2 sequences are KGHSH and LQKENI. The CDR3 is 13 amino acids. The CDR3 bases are TGTGCCAGCTCAGCCCCCGCAGGCTATGGCTACACCTTC. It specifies CASSAPAGYGYTF.

The DNA for the CDR3 is TGTGCCAGCAGCGTCCAGCGGGAGACAGGGGGGAATGAGCAGTTCTTC. Its protein product is CASSVQRETGGNEQFF. The chain uses TRBV9 and TRBJ2-1; possibly TRBD1 for D (9 bases). V was trimmed by 2 bases and J by 7 bases, leaving 19 bases between them. CDR3 size: 16 residues. The germline CDR1 and CDR2 sequences are SGDLS and YYNGEE.

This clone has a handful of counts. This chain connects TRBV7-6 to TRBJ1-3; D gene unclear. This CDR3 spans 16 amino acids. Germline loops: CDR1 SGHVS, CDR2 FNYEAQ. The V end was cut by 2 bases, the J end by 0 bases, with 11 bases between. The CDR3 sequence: CASSLRTSSSGNTIYF. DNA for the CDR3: TGTGCCAGCAGCTTAAGGACTTCGAGCTCTGGAAACACCATATATTTT.

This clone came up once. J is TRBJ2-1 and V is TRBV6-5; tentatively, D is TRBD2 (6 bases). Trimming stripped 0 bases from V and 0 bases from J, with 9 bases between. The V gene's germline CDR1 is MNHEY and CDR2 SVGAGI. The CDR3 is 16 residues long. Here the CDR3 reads CASSYSAGLSYNEQFF. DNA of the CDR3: TGTGCCAGCAGTTACTCGGCGGGGCTCTCCTACAATGAGCAGTTCTTC.

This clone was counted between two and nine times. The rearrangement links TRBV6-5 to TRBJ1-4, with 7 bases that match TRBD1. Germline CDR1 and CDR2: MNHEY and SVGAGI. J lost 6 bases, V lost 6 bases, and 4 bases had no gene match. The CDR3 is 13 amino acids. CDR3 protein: CASSLTGYEKLFF. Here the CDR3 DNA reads TGTGCCAGCAGCTTGACAGGGTATGAAAAACTGTTTTTT.

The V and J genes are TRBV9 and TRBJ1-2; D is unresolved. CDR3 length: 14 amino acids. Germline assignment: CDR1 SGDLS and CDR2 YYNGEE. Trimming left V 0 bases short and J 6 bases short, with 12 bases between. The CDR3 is CASSVGRGLDGYTF. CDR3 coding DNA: TGTGCCAGCAGCGTAGGTCGGGGTTTGGATGGCTACACCTTC.

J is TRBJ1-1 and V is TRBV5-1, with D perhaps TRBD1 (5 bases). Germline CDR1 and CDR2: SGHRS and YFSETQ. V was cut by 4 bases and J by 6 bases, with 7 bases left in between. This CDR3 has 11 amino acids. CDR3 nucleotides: TGCGCCAGCAGCAAGGGGCCTGAAGCTTTCTTT. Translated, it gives CASSKGPEAFF. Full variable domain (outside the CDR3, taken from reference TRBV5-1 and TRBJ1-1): KAGVTQTPRYLIKTRGQQVTLSCSPISGHRSVSWYQQTPGQGLQFLFEYFSETQRNKGNFPGRFSGRQFSNSRSEMNVSTLELGDSALYLCASSKGPEAFFGQGTRLTVV.

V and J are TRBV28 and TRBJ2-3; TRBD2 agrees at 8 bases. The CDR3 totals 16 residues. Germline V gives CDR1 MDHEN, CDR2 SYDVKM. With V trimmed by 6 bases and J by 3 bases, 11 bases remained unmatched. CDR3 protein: CASSSPGGGETDTQYF. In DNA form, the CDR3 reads TGTGCCAGCAGCTCCCCGGGGGGGGGCGAAACAGATACGCAGTATTTT. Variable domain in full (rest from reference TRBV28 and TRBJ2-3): DVKVTQSSRYLVKRTGEKVFLECVQDMDHENMFWYRQDPGLGLRLIYFSYDVKMKEKGDIPEGYSVSREKKERFSLILESASTNQTSMYLCASSSPGGGETDTQYFGPGTRLTVL.

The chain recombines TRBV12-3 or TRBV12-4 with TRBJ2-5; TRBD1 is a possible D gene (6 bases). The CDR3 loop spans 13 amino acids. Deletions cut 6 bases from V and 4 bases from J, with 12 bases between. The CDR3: CASRTGRLETQYF. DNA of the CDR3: TGTGCCAGCAGAACAGGGCGGTTAGAGACCCAGTACTTC.

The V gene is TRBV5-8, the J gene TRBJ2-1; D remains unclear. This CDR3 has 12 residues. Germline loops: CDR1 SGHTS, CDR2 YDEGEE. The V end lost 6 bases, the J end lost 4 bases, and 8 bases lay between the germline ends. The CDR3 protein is CASTRVYNEQFF. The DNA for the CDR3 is TGTGCCAGCACACGGGTGTACAATGAGCAGTTCTTC.

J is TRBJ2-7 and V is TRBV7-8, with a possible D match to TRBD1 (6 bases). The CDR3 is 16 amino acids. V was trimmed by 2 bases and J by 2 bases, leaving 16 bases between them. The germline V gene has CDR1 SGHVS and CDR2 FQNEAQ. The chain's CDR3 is CASSLTQGPPTYEQYF. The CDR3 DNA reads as TGTGCCAGCAGCTTAACACAGGGCCCCCCTACCTACGAGCAGTACTTC. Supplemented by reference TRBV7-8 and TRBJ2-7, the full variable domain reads GAGVSQSPRYKVAKRGQDVALRCDPISGHVSLFWYQQALGQGPEFLTYFQNEAQLDKSGLPSDRFFAERPEGSVSTLKIQRTQQEDSAVYLCASSLTQGPPTYEQYFGPGTRLTVT.

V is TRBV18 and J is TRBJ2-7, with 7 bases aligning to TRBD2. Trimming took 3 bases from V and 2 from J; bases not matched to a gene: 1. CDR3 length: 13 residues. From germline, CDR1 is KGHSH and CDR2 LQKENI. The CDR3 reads CASSPGLAYEQYF. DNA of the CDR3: TGTGCCAGCTCACCTGGACTAGCCTACGAGCAGTACTTC.

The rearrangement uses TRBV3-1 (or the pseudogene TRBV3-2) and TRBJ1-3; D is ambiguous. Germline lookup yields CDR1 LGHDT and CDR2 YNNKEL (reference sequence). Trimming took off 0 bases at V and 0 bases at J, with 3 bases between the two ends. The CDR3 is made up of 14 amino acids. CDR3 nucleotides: TGTGCCAGCAGCCAAGACGGCTCTGGAAACACCATATATTTT. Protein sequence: CASSQDGSGNTIYF.

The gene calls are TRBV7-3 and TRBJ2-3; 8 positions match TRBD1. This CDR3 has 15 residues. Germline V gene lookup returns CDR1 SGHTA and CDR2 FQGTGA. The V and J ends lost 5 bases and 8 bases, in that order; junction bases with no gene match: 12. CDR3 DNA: TGTGCCAGCAGCGTTTCCGGGACAGGCTGGGGTACGCAGTATTTT. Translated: CASSVSGTGWGTQYF. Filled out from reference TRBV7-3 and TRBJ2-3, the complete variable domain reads GAGVSQTPSNKVTEKGKYVELRCDPISGHTALYWYRQSLGQGPEFLIYFQGTGAADDSGLPNDRFFAVRPEGSVSTLKIQRTERGDSAVYLCASSVSGTGWGTQYFGPGTRLTVL.

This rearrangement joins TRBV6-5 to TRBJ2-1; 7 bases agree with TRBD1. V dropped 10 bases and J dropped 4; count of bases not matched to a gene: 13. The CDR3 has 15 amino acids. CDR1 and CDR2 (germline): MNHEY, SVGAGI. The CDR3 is CAISSRDSLYNEQFF. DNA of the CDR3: TGTGCCATTTCCTCCCGGGACAGCCTTTACAATGAGCAGTTCTTC.

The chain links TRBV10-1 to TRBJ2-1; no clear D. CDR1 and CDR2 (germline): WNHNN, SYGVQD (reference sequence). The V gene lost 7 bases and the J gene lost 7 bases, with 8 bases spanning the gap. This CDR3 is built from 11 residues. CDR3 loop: CASNRWNEQFF. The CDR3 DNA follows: TGCGCCAGCAACCGGTGGAATGAGCAGTTCTTC.

CDR3 in amino acids: CATGIGTNEKLFF. In nucleotides, the CDR3 is TGTGCCACCGGGATCGGAACTAATGAAAAACTGTTTTTT. This sequence joins TRBV19 and TRBJ1-4; D gene uncertain. CDR3 length equals 13 residues. Germline V gene lookup returns CDR1 LNHDA and CDR2 SQIVND (reference sequence). V was shortened by 10 bases and J by 1 base, with 10 bases between the two germline ends. Combining the CDR3 with reference TRBV19 and TRBJ1-4 gives the whole variable domain DGGITQSPKYLFRKEGQNVTLSCEQNLNHDAMYWYRQDPGQGLRLIYYSQIVNDFQKGDIAEGYSVSREKKESFPLTVTSAQKNPTAFYLCATGIGTNEKLFFGSGTQLSVL.